Listed below are T cell receptor beta chains from one sample, sequenced in a study of cytomegalovirus exposure and HLA in healthy donors. Assay: immunoSEQ multiplex PCR; the TCRdb copy retains only in-frame clones and omits some. Here the sample spans 120,000 or so clones, over 65% being singletons. Sequencing input: PBMCs. The receptors originated from a man aged 30-40 years in good health and CMV-seronegative. CDR3s include the opening cysteine and the closing phenylalanine or tryptophan.

cdr3_aa: CASSPEWGGNYEQYF
v_call: TRBV5-4
j_call: TRBJ2-7

cdr3_aa: CASSRSYEQYF
v_call: TRBV28
j_call: TRBJ2-7

cdr3_aa: CASSLGDKTYEQYF
v_call: TRBV13
j_call: TRBJ2-7

cdr3_aa: CASSGGRAQNEQFF
v_call: TRBV10-1
j_call: TRBJ2-1

cdr3_aa: CASSRGTGHQPQHF
v_call: TRBV7-9
j_call: TRBJ1-5

cdr3_aa: CASSPGSNSYEQYF
v_call: TRBV13
j_call: TRBJ2-7

cdr3_aa: CASSMEGSYTF
v_call: TRBV19
j_call: TRBJ1-2

cdr3_aa: CASMRDYEQYF
v_call: TRBV28
j_call: NA

cdr3_aa: CASSLLQGERYNEQFF
v_call: TRBV5-1
j_call: TRBJ2-1

cdr3_aa: CASSLTGTYEQYF
v_call: TRBV18
j_call: TRBJ2-7

cdr3_aa: CASSDRLTGEQFF
v_call: TRBV11-3
j_call: TRBJ2-1

cdr3_aa: CASSVSSGSTDTQYF
v_call: TRBV6-4
j_call: TRBJ2-3

cdr3_aa: CASSDGGGNIQYF
v_call: TRBV2
j_call: TRBJ2-4

cdr3_aa: CASSEKITGQFF
v_call: TRBV25-1
j_call: TRBJ2-1

cdr3_aa: CATSAAGGGEQYF
v_call: TRBV15
j_call: TRBJ2-7

cdr3_aa: CASSSFRLLSTEAFF
v_call: TRBV13
j_call: TRBJ1-1

cdr3_aa: CASSADRADTEAFF
v_call: TRBV9
j_call: TRBJ1-1

cdr3_aa: CAWSVEYGGQGLETQYF
v_call: TRBV30
j_call: TRBJ2-5

cdr3_aa: CASSFRDREVHEQFF
v_call: TRBV27
j_call: TRBJ2-1

cdr3_aa: CASSYWGSGTEAFF
v_call: TRBV6-5
j_call: TRBJ1-1

cdr3_aa: CASSNRDHGYTF
v_call: TRBV6-6
j_call: TRBJ1-2

cdr3_aa: CASSLAKWTGGTDTQYF
v_call: TRBV5-6
j_call: TRBJ2-3

cdr3_aa: CASSLGGSSNQPQHF
v_call: TRBV7-9
j_call: TRBJ1-5

cdr3_aa: CAWSVQTNTEAFF
v_call: TRBV30
j_call: TRBJ1-1